These 9 T cell receptor beta chains came from one sample sequenced in a study of CXCR3-negative and CXCR3-positive naive CD8 T cells. The method, 5' RACE with UMI labels, was used to prepare the TRB cDNA libraries. Reanalyzing the 5' RACE reads, TCRdb keeps one entry per CDR3 protein, without DNA. In all, the sample yields about 57,000 distinct CDR3 sequences. The sequenced sample was memory CD8+ T cells from blood. The origin of the receptors is a human donor in good health. Some clones in this sample may be carry-over from other donors' samples.

This chain links TRBV29-1 with TRBJ1-2; lacking DNA, the TRBD1 call made by TCRdb goes unchecked. CDR1 and CDR2 from the germline V gene are SQVTM and ANQGSEA. This CDR3 is 13 amino acids long. The CDR3 sequence is CSATGDSDYGYTF.

The chain joins TRBV7-3 to TRBJ2-5. CDR1 is SGHTA and CDR2 is FQGTGA in the germline V gene. CDR3 length: 14 residues. The CDR3 is CASSLPITQETQYF.

The rearrangement uses TRBV10-2 and TRBJ2-7; checking the TCRdb D call of TRBD1 is not possible without DNA. CDR3 size: 17 residues. Germline CDR1 is WSHSY and CDR2 is SAAADI. CDR3 protein: CASSEFPQAGASYEQYF.

The chain is built from TRBV25-1 and TRBJ1-4. The CDR3 runs to 17 residues. From germline, CDR1 is MGHDK and CDR2 SYGVNS. The CDR3 loop reads CASSEFFRDGTNEKLFF.

The rearrangement uses TRBV29-1 and TRBJ1-4; TCRdb picks TRBD1, but there is no DNA to check that call. Germline V gene data show CDR1 as SQVTM and CDR2 as ANQGSEA. The CDR3 contains 13 residues. The chain's CDR3 is CSGYRGTNEKLFF. The whole variable domain, filled in from reference TRBV29-1 and TRBJ1-4, reads SAVISQKPSRDICQRGTSLTIQCQVDSQVTMMFWYRQQPGQSLTLIATANQGSEATYESGFVIDKFPISRPNLTFSTLTVSNMSPEDSSIYLCSGYRGTNEKLFFGSGTQLSVL.

The CDR3 sequence is CASSMTGGLSYEQYF. This chain connects TRBV2 to TRBJ2-7; TCRdb calls TRBD1, which cannot be checked without DNA. This CDR3 is 15 amino acids long. In germline, CDR1 is SNHLY, CDR2 FYNNEI.

V is TRBV7-9 and J is TRBJ2-1. Per germline, CDR1 SEHNR and CDR2 FQNEAQ (reference sequence). CDR3 length equals 16 residues. The CDR3 here is CASSQQRGTPYNEQFF.

This chain links TRBV11-2 with TRBJ2-3; the D call of TRBD2 rests on TCRdb alone, since no DNA is present to check it. CDR1 and CDR2 from the germline V gene are SGHAT and FQNNGV. The CDR3 contains 18 residues. The CDR3: CASSLGLWRGGRTDTQYF.

The V call is TRBV28, the J call TRBJ2-1; TCRdb proposes TRBD1, but this gene call is untestable without DNA. The CDR3 runs 13 residues. Germline loops: CDR1 MDHEN, CDR2 SYDVKM. The CDR3 is CASSLLGVGEQFF. The whole variable domain, filled in from reference TRBV28 and TRBJ2-1, reads DVKVTQSSRYLVKRTGEKVFLECVQDMDHENMFWYRQDPGLGLRLIYFSYDVKMKEKGDIPEGYSVSREKKERFSLILESASTNQTSMYLCASSLLGVGEQFFGPGTRLTVL.